One sample yielded the 18 T cell receptor beta chains listed below, sequenced in a study of blood T cells in healthy people across ages. The authors ran a second PCR of roughly 6 to 12 cycles using a sample-barcoded 5' primer and a J-beta primer mix. TCRdb re-derived calls from the 5' RACE reads in MiXCR, one entry per CDR3 protein. This sample has 1.2 million to 1.5 million distinct CDR3 sequences, with roughly 40% found just once. Sequenced input: blood. The receptors were gathered from a woman younger than 35 in good health.

V usage is TRBV27 and J usage is TRBJ1-2; TRBD1 matches at 7 bases. Germline V gene sequence: CDR1 MNHEY, CDR2 SMNVEV (reference sequence). V lost 5 bases to trimming and J lost 3 bases; unmatched junction nucleotides: 6. The CDR3 contains 14 residues. CDR3 in amino acids: CASSPTGFDYGYTF. The CDR3 bases are TGTGCCAGCAGTCCGACAGGGTTCGACTATGGCTACACCTTC.

V is TRBV28 and J is TRBJ2-1; 13 bases agree with TRBD2. From germline, CDR1 is MDHEN and CDR2 SYDVKM. V trimming: 5 bases; J trimming: 1 base; junction bases outside the gene matches: 5. The length of the CDR3 is 17 residues. The CDR3 spells CASSAGLAGLSYNEQFF. In nucleotides, the CDR3 is TGTGCCAGCAGTGCGGGACTAGCGGGACTGTCCTACAATGAGCAGTTCTTC.

Many counts were recorded for this clonotype. This chain links TRBV20-1 with TRBJ2-1; 9 nucleotides align to TRBD2. After removal of 5 bases from V and 1 base from J, the junction contained 3 bases not matched to a gene. The germline V gene has CDR1 DFQATT and CDR2 SNEGSKA (reference sequence). This CDR3 region has 14 residues. CDR3 loop: CSAPSGTSYNEQFF. The DNA of the CDR3 is TGCAGTGCTCCTAGCGGGACATCCTACAATGAGCAGTTCTTC.

The gene calls are TRBV4-2 and TRBJ1-2; D gene unclear. Trimming removed 0 bases from V and 5 bases from J, with 10 bases in between. Germline V gene data show CDR1 as LGHNA and CDR2 as YNFKEQ. The CDR3 is made up of 14 amino acids. CDR3 amino acids: CASSQDFSGYGYTF. The DNA for the CDR3 is TGTGCCAGCAGCCAAGACTTCAGTGGGTATGGCTACACCTTC.

This clonotype has a handful of counts. This rearrangement joins TRBV3-1 to TRBJ2-5; 8 bases map to TRBD2. Judging by the DNA end, TRBJ2-7 fits better; the J call may be wrong. This CDR3 has 16 amino acids. Germline V lookup: CDR1 LGHDT, CDR2 YNNKEL (reference sequence). The CDR3 DNA is TGTGCCAGCAGCCAACTTCGACTAGCGAATTCCAACGAGCAGTACTTC. Amino acid sequence: CASSQLRLANSNEQYF.

Concerning this clonotype itself: This may stem from a read error, because a much larger clone lies one nucleotide away. In DNA, the CDR3 is TGTGCCAGCAGCGTAGGGGAGCTTGAGTTTTACAAGCAGTACTTC. It codes for CASSVGELEFYKQYF. The chain carries TRBV9 and TRBJ2-5, with D maybe TRBD2 (5 bases). V lost 0 bases, J lost 11 bases, and 20 bases lay in between. Germline-derived CDR1 and CDR2 are SGDLS and YYNGEE. This CDR3 has 15 residues.

This clonotype was picked up one time. The rearrangement links TRBV9 to TRBJ2-1, with 12 bases matching TRBD2. This CDR3 has 17 residues. Looked up from germline, CDR1 is SGDLS and CDR2 is YYNGEE. Germline trimming cut 4 bases from V and 7 bases from J; bases unmatched to any gene: 12. In DNA form, the CDR3 reads TGTGCCAGCAGCCCGTTTCCCGCTAGCGGGGGGGTAAATGAGCAGTTCTTC. It encodes CASSPFPASGGVNEQFF.

The gene calls are TRBV24-1 and TRBJ2-1; 8 nucleotides line up with TRBD1. The germline CDR1 and CDR2 sequences are KGHDR and SFDVKD. The CDR3 loop spans 14 amino acids. The trim removed 9 bases at V and 3 bases at J, leaving 6 bases unmatched. The CDR3 spells CATARDRSYNEQFF. Here the CDR3 DNA reads TGTGCCACCGCTCGGGACAGGAGCTACAATGAGCAGTTCTTC.

This clonotype was counted once. J is TRBJ1-4 and V is TRBV7-9, with 7 bases lining up with TRBD1. The V gene end was trimmed by 3 bases and the J gene end by 8 bases; junction bases not matched to a gene: 3. CDR1 is SEHNR and CDR2 is FQNEAQ in the germline V gene (reference sequence). This CDR3 region has 13 residues. The CDR3 here is CASSFGTVEKLFF. DNA for the CDR3: TGTGCCAGCAGCTTTGGGACAGTGGAAAAACTGTTTTTT.

There are a few counts of this clonotype. Here the CDR3 reads CATSGGGVTDTQYF. In DNA form, the CDR3 reads TGTGCCACAAGCGGGGGAGGGGTGACAGATACGCAGTATTTT. The rearrangement uses TRBV27 and TRBJ2-3, with TRBD2 identical over 8 bases. V shed 10 bases and J 3 bases; nucleotides not matched to a gene: 9. Germline CDR1 is MNHEY and CDR2 is SMNVEV (reference sequence). CDR3 length: 14 amino acids.

A single count supports this clonotype. This chain joins TRBV6-5 and TRBJ2-5, with D perhaps matching TRBD2 (6 bases). The CDR3 runs to 13 residues. The V gene lost 10 bases and the J gene lost 7 bases, with 19 bases spanning the gap. Germline lookup yields CDR1 MNHEY and CDR2 SVGAGI. DNA for the CDR3: TGTGCCACCACAGGAGGGAGCGGTTCGACCCAGTACTTC. This sequence encodes CATTGGSGSTQYF.

The chain links TRBV24-1 to TRBJ1-2; D remains ambiguous. Trimming took 10 bases from V and 8 from J, leaving 13 bases between them. CDR1 is KGHDR and CDR2 is SFDVKD in the germline V gene. This CDR3 comprises 11 residues. CDR3 sequence: CATAPGNGYTF. DNA for the CDR3: TGTGCCACAGCCCCAGGAAACGGCTACACCTTC.

V usage is TRBV28 and J usage is TRBJ2-5; D gene uncertain. This CDR3 spans 13 amino acids. Germline V gene sequence: CDR1 MDHEN, CDR2 SYDVKM. V was trimmed by 5 bases and J by 0 bases, leaving 7 bases between them. The CDR3 protein is CASSGRDQETQYF. The CDR3 coding sequence is TGTGCCAGCAGTGGGCGCGACCAAGAGACCCAGTACTTC.

The chain links TRBV7-8 to TRBJ1-1, with D unresolved. Germline values: CDR1 SGHVS, CDR2 FQNEAQ. Trimming pared 8 bases from V and 2 bases from J, leaving 12 bases between. CDR3 length equals 13 residues. DNA of the CDR3: TGTGCCAGCGGCGGTGATTCCAACACTGAAGCTTTCTTT. This codes for CASGGDSNTEAFF.

This clonotype was detected only once. The chain uses TRBV6-1 and TRBJ2-2; 7 nucleotides line up with TRBD1. Germline V gene sequence: CDR1 MNHNS, CDR2 SASEGT. With 6 bases clipped from V and 3 bases from J, the junction kept 7 bases outside the gene matches. This CDR3 is built from 15 residues. The CDR3 nucleotides are TGTGCCAGCAGCCGACAGGGTGGGGACACCGGGGAGCTGTTTTTT. It specifies CASSRQGGDTGELFF.

This clonotype was counted only a few times. This chain links TRBV6-6 with TRBJ2-5; D gene ambiguous. The CDR3 covers 16 residues. Germline values: CDR1 MNHNY, CDR2 SVGAGI (reference sequence). The V end was cut by 4 bases, the J end by 5 bases, with 20 bases between. The CDR3 reads CASSSPPQVPVETQYF. In nucleotides, the CDR3 is TGTGCCAGCAGTTCCCCTCCCCAGGTCCCAGTCGAGACCCAGTACTTC.

The V and J genes are TRBV20-1 and TRBJ1-1; D is ambiguous. Germline lookup yields CDR1 DFQATT and CDR2 SNEGSKA (reference sequence). The V end lost 0 bases, the J end lost 1 base, and 6 bases lay between the germline ends. The CDR3 runs to 13 residues. The CDR3 reads CSARDRSNTEAFF. The CDR3 nucleotides are TGCAGTGCTAGAGATAGATCGAACACTGAAGCTTTCTTT.

This clonotype was detected a few times. The rearrangement uses TRBV7-9 and TRBJ2-5, with a weak D call TRBD1 (5 bases). Germline V gene lookup returns CDR1 SEHNR and CDR2 FQNEAQ (reference sequence). The CDR3 has 13 residues. V was cut by 7 bases and J by 5 bases, with 14 bases left in between. CDR3 in amino acids: CASMGPSRETQYF. The CDR3 nucleotides are TGTGCCAGCATGGGGCCTTCTAGGGAGACCCAGTACTTC.